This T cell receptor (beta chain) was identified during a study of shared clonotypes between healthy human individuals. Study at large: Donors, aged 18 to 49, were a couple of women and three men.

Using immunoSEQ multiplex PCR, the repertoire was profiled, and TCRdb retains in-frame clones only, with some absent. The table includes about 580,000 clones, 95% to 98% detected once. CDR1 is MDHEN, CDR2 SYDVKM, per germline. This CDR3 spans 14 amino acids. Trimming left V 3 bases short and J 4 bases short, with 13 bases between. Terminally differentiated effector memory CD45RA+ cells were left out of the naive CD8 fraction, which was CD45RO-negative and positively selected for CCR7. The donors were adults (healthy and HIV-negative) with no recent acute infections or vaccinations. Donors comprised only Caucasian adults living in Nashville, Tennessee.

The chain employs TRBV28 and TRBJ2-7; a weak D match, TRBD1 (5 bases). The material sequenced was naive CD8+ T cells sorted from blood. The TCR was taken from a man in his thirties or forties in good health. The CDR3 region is CASSFLQAIYEQYF. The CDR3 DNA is TGTGCCAGCAGTTTTTTACAGGCGATATACGAGCAGTACTTC.